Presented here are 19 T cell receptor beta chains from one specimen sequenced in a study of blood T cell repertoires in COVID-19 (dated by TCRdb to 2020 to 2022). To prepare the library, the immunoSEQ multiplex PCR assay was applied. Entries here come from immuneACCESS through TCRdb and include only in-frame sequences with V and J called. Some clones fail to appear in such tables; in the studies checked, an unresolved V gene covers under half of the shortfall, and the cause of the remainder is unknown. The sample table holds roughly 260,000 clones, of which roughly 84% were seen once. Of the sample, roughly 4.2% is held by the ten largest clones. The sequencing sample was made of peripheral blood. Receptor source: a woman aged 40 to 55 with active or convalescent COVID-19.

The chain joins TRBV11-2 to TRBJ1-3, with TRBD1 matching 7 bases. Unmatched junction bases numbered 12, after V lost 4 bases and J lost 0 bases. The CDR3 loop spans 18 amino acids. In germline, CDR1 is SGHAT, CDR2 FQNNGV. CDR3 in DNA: TGTGCCAGCAGCTCCATGACAGGGCCCCCTTTCTCTGGAAACACCATATATTTT. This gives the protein CASSSMTGPPFSGNTIYF.

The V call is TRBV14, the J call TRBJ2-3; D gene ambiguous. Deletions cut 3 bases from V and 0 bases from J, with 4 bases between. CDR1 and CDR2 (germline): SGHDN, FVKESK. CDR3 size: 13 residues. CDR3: CASSHISTDTQYF. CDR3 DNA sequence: TGTGCCAGCAGCCATATCAGCACAGATACGCAGTATTTT.

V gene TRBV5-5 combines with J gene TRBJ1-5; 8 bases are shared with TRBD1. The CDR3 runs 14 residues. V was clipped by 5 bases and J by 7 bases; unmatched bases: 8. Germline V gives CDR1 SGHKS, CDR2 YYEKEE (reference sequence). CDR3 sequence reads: CASSRGQGGQPQHF. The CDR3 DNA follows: TGTGCCAGCAGTCGTGGACAGGGTGGACAGCCCCAGCATTTT.

CDR3 protein: CASSSVTGSKFF. In DNA, the CDR3 is TGTGCCAGCAGTTCCGTGACAGGGTCGAAGTTTTTT. The V gene is TRBV6-5, the J gene TRBJ1-4; 7 bases align to TRBD1. The V and J ends lost 4 bases and 16 bases, in that order; junction bases with no gene match: 9. CDR3 length equals 12 residues. CDR1 is MNHEY and CDR2 is SVGAGI in the germline V gene.

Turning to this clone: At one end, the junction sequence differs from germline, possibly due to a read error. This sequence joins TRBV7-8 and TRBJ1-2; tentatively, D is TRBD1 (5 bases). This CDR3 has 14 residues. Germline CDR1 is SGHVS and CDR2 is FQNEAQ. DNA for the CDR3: TGTGCCAGCAGCTTAGCTAAAGGGGAAGCGCCAAACTACTTC. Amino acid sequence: CASSLAKGEAPNYF. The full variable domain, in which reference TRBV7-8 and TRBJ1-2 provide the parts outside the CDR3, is GAGVSQSPRYKVAKRGQDVALRCDPISGHVSLFWYQQALGQGPEFLTYFQNEAQLDKSGLPSDRFFAERPEGSVSTLKIQRTQQEDSAVYLCASSLAKGEAPNYFGSGTRLTVV.

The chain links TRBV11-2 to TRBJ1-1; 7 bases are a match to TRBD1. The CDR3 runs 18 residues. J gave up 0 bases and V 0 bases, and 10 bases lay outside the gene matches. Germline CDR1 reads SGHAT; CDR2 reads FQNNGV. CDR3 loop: CASSLDPGRRGLNTEAFF. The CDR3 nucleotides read TGTGCCAGCAGCTTAGATCCGGGGAGGAGGGGGCTGAACACTGAAGCTTTCTTT. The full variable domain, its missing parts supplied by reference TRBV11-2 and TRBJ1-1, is EAGVAQSPRYKIIEKRQSVAFWCNPISGHATLYWYQQILGQGPKLLIQFQNNGVVDDSQLPKDRFSAERLKGVDSTLKIQPAKLEDSAVYLCASSLDPGRRGLNTEAFFGQGTRLTVV.

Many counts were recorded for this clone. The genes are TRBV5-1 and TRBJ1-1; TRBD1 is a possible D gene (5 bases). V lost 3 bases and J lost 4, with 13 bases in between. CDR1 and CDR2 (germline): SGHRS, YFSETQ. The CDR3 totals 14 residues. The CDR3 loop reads CASSSLGVVTEAFF. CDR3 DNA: TGCGCCAGCAGCTCCTTAGGGGTGGTCACTGAAGCTTTCTTT.

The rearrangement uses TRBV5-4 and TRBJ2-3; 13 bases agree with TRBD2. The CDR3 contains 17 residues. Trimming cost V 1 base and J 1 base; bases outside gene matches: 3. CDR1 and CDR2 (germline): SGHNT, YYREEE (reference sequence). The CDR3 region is CASSLTSGGAGTDTQYF. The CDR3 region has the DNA TGTGCCAGCAGCTTGACTAGCGGGGGGGCCGGCACAGATACGCAGTATTTT.

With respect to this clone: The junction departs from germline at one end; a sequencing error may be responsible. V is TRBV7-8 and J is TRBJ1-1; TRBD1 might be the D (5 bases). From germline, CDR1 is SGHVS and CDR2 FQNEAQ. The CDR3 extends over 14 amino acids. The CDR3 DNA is TGTGCCAGCAGTTTAGACCCGGGGGGCACTGAAGCTTTCTTT. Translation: CASSLDPGGTEAFF.

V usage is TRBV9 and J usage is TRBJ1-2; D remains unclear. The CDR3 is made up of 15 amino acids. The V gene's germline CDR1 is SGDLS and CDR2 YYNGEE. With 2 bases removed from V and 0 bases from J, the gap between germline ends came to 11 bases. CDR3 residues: CASSVGTDPNYGYTF. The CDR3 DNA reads TGTGCCAGCAGCGTTGGTACAGATCCTAACTATGGCTACACCTTC.

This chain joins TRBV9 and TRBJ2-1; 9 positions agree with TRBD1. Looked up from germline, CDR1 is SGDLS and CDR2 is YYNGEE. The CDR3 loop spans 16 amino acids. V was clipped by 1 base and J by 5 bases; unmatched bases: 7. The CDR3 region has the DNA TGTGCCAGCAGCGTACGCCGGGACAGGGAGGACAATGAGCAGTTCTTC. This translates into CASSVRRDREDNEQFF.

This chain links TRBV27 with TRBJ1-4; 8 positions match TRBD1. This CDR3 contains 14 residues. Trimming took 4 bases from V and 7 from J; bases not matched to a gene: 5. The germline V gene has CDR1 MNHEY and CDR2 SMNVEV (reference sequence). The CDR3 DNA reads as TGTGCCAGCAGTTCCAGGGGGCGCGGTGAAAAACTGTTTTTT. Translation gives CASSSRGRGEKLFF. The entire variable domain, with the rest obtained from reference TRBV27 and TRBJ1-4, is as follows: EAQVTQNPRYLITVTGKKLTVTCSQNMNHEYMSWYRQDPGLGLRQIYYSMNVEVTDKGDVPEGYKVSRKEKRNFPLILESPSPNQTSLYFCASSSRGRGEKLFFGSGTQLSVL.

The CDR3 region is CASSLSGTLDRNEKLFF. The CDR3 nucleotides are TGTGCCAGCTCACTCTCCGGTACCTTGGACAGGAATGAAAAACTGTTTTTT. The chain is built from TRBV18 and TRBJ1-4; 7 bases align to TRBD1. This CDR3 is 17 amino acids long. Germline-derived CDR1 and CDR2 are KGHSH and LQKENI. V shed 4 bases, J shed 5 bases, and the junction held 13 bases outside the gene matches.

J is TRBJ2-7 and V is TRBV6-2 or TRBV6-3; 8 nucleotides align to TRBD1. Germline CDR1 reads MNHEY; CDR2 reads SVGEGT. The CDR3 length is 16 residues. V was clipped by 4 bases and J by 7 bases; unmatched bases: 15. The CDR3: CASSLGDTGGRGEQYF. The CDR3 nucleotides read TGTGCCAGCAGTTTGGGGGACACAGGGGGTAGGGGGGAGCAGTACTTC.

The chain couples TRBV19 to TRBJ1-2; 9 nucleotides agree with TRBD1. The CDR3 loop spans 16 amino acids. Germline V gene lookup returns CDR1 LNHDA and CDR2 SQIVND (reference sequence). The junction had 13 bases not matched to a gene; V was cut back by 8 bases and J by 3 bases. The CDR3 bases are TGTGCCAGTTGGGGGGACAGGGTCGCCAGGGACTATGGCTACACCTTC. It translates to CASWGDRVARDYGYTF.

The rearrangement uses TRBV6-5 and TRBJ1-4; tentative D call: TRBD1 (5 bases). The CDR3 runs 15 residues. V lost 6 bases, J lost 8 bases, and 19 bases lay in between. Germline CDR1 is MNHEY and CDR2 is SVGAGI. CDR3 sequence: CASSIDGGQWEKLFF. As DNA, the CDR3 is TGTGCCAGCAGCATAGACGGCGGACAATGGGAAAAACTGTTTTTT.

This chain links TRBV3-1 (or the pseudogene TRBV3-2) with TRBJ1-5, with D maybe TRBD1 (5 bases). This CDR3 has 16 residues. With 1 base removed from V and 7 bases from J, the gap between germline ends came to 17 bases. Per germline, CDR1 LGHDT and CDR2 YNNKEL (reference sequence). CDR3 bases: TGTGCCAGCAGCCAAGGTTTCAGGGTGGCTGGGCAGCCCCAGCATTTT. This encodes CASSQGFRVAGQPQHF.

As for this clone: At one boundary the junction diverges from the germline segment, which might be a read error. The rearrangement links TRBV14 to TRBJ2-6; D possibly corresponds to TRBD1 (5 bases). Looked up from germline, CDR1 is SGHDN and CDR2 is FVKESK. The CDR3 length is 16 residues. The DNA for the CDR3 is TGTGCCAGCAGCCAAGCGGGCGGTCCCTGGGGCCAACGTCCTGACTTC. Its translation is CASSQAGGPWGQRPDF.

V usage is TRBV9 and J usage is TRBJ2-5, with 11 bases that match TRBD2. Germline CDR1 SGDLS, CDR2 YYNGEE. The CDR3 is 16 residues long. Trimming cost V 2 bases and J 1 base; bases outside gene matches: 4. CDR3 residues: CASSVSSGGAQETQYF. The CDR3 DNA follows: TGTGCCAGCAGCGTCAGTAGCGGGGGGGCCCAAGAGACCCAGTACTTC.